This record concerns one T cell receptor beta chain sequence. Antigen unknown. The sample is drawn from a study of shared clonotypes between healthy human individuals. The CDR3 sequence is 15 residues long. The V gene end was trimmed by 4 bases and the J gene end by 4 bases; junction bases not matched to a gene: 7. In germline, CDR1 is MNHNS, CDR2 SASEGT. Study-level findings and limits: Rarefaction demonstrated incomplete sorted-subset sequencing despite large depth.

Sequencing used immunoSEQ multiplex PCR; TCRdb keeps in-frame clones, though not all of them. Among 550,000 to 700,000 clones, around three quarters were seen once, and the ten largest hold around 2%. The chain combines TRBV6-1 with TRBJ2-5; TRBD1 agrees at 9 bases. The sequence derives from a woman between 25 and 40 years old in good health. The source material was memory CD4+ T cells sorted from blood. Described subset: CD45RA-negative fraction. The CDR3 bases are TGTGCCAGCAGTGGTGACAGGGGGGCGCGAGAGACCCAGTACTTC. It encodes CASSGDRGARETQYF.